This TCR beta chain was found in a study of cytomegalovirus exposure and HLA in healthy donors. Primers for the PCR totalled 60 Vbeta and 13 Jbeta. The assay was immunoSEQ multiplex PCR, and TCRdb's table has in-frame clones only and misses some. Of 130,000 or so clones listed, about 86% are singletons. V was shortened by 4 bases and J by 10 bases, with 22 bases between the two germline ends. CDR3 size: 16 residues. The germline gives CDR1 MNHNS, CDR2 SASEGT. J is TRBJ1-4 and V is TRBV6-1; possible D gene TRBD1, 5 bases. The TCR sequence derives from a woman between 40 and 55 years old in good health and CMV-seronegative. Sample: PBMCs. CDR3 sequence: CASSVGGVWGIRKLFF. In DNA, the CDR3 is TGTGCCAGCAGTGTGGGGGGTGTATGGGGGATTCGAAAACTGTTTTTT.